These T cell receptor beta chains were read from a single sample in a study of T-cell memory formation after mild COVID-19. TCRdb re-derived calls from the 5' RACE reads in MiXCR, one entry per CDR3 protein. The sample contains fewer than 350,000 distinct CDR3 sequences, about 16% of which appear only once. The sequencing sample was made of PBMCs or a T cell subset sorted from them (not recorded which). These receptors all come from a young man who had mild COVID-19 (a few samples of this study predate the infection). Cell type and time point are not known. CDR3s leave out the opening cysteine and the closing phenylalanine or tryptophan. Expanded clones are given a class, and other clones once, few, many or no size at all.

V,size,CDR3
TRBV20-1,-,SASRGTYEQY
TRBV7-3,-,ASSLRDDSKQF
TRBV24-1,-,ATSDISSGFNEQF
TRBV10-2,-,ASSSEGILNTGELF
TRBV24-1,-,ATSDYWDSAPGYT
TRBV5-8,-,ASTPGLARQETQY
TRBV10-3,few,AISDRFRAGETQY
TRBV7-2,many,ASSFGGGAPQY
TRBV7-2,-,ASSFSKGQETQY
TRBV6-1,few,ASSGRIPTTDTQY
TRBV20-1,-,SARVSTNEKLF
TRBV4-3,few,ASSGGAGVAGANVLT
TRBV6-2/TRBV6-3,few,ASSYSVGLAGERRETQY
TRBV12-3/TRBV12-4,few,ASSLGLQSTGELF
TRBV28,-,ASSLTGGLGDTQY
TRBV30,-,AFSDGMDNEQF
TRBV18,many,ASSPPLSGAAETQY
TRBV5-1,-,ASSQQPSGANVLT
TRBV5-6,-,ASSLALVGGELF
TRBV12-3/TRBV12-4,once,ASSLDRGGGNTIY
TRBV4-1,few,ASSQVGVVTGELF
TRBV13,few,ASSLNKNTGELF
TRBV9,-,ASSVEGLADYNEQF
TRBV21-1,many,ARKMGGGTQY
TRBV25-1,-,ASGGGGAGTQY
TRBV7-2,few,ASRRPGQGQGYT
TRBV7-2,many,ASSLGTIGNEQF
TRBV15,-,ATSRDFGTGVRATDTQY
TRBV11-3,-,ASSLGPRDEQF
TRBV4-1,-,ASSQVSGFGQPQETQY
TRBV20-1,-,SAPPGSHNEQF
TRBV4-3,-,ASSKGQDYEAF
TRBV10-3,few,AISEVTGANTEAF
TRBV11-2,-,ASSARRLAGRHNEQF
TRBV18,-,ASSPPSSRPEAF
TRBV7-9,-,ASSSDWISWA
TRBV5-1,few,ASSLAAGRGGETQY
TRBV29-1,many,SVDRSDTQY
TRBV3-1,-,ASSIYRETQY
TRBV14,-,ASSQATGTDTQY
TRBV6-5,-,ASSYSLYRELNEQF
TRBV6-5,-,ASSLTGLALH
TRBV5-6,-,ASSSRFRGGNQPQH
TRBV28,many,ASSTSQETQY
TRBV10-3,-,AISSAGGSYNEQF